What follows is one T cell receptor beta chain and its context. As yet, its antigen is unknown. The time point here: persistent/refractory GD, antithyroid drugs over 5 years with positive TRAb. TCR sequences were obtained from RNA taken from PBMCs. These data originate in a study of regulatory T cells in long-lasting Graves disease. Study results and limitations: Clonotypes that were public and shared totalled 2,500 to 3,500 in persistent patients versus around 970 in new patients. There were preferences for TRBV28, TRBJ1-2 and TRBJ2-5 in persistent disease.

iRepertoire HTBI primers and Arm-PCR of CDR3 regions built TCR beta libraries. TCRdb fed the multiplex PCR reads into MiXCR, producing one record per CDR3 protein. Of some 450,000 distinct CDR3 sequences listed, about 25% were seen once; the top ten hold about 26%. This CDR3 has 15 amino acids. Germline V lookup: CDR1 LNHNV, CDR2 YYDKDF (reference sequence). V dropped 0 bases and J dropped 7 bases, with 15 bases sitting between them. Sequenced here: peripheral blood mononuclear cells (PBMCs), sampled when the disease was refractory, from a patient treated with antithyroid drugs. The chain joins TRBV15 to TRBJ1-1; D is unclear. The receptor was derived from a female donor with Graves disease. The CDR3 sequence: CATSRDTSWSSEAFF. In DNA form, the CDR3 reads TGTGCCACCAGCAGAGATACTTCATGGAGCAGTGAAGCTTTCTTT.